These 9 T cell receptor beta chains came from one sample sequenced in a study of naive and memory T cell subsets (dated by TCRdb to about 2017). The library was built by means of UMI-ligation and nested PCR. The listed sequencing device is Illumina MiSeq. The beta constant-region primer was an equimolar mix of two oligonucleotides covering both TRBC1 and TRBC2. Using fastp trimming at Q25 and MiXCR clonotype assembly, TCRdb reanalyzed the public sequencing data and kept in-frame beta chains. Here each entry gathers all rows of one CDR3 protein and keeps the most common genes and DNA. The sample contains tens of thousands of distinct CDR3 sequences, about an eighth of them found a single time. The ten largest clones represent 0.75% to 1% of the sample. Material: central memory CD4+ T cells from blood. In the paper's terms, the cell subset or site label means: central memory, CD45RA- CD27+. The receptors stem from a human donor in good health.

This clonotype was counted a few times. The genes are TRBV3-1 and TRBJ2-5; D gene unclear. V was trimmed by 4 bases and J by 4 bases, leaving 13 bases between them. The CDR3 covers 14 residues. Germline V gene sequence: CDR1 LGHDT, CDR2 YNNKEL (reference sequence). CDR3: CASSPLVDGETQYF. The CDR3 nucleotides read TGTGCCAGCAGCCCCCTGGTCGACGGAGAGACCCAGTACTTC.

This clonotype was seen only a few times. The rearrangement uses TRBV5-6 and TRBJ2-3; 7 bases align to TRBD1. J lost 2 bases, V lost 4 bases, and 10 bases had no gene match. The CDR3 runs 16 residues. The germline gives CDR1 SGHDT, CDR2 YYEEEE. This CDR3 reads CASSDAGQAFTDTQYF. The CDR3 coding sequence is TGTGCCAGCAGCGACGCAGGACAGGCGTTCACAGATACGCAGTATTTT.

The chain is built from TRBV28 and TRBJ1-5; TRBD1 aligns across 7 bases. CDR1 is MDHEN and CDR2 is SYDVKM in the germline V gene. With V trimmed by 5 bases and J by 2 bases, 9 bases remained unmatched. CDR3 length equals 16 residues. CDR3 residues: CASSPLTGAGNQPQHF. CDR3 nucleotide sequence: TGTGCCAGCAGTCCACTTACAGGGGCGGGCAATCAGCCCCAGCATTTT.

The chain is built from TRBV20-1 and TRBJ1-3, with D unresolved. The V end was cut by 0 bases, the J end by 0 bases, with 9 bases between. Germline V gene sequence: CDR1 DFQATT, CDR2 SNEGSKA (reference sequence). The CDR3 runs to 15 residues. The CDR3 is CSARDMRSSGNTIYF. The CDR3, as DNA: TGCAGTGCTAGAGATATGAGGAGCTCTGGAAACACCATATATTTT.

This clonotype was seen ten or more times. V and J are TRBV6-6 and TRBJ1-1; 8 bases are shared with TRBD1. The CDR3 covers 15 residues. The V gene end was trimmed by 6 bases and the J gene end by 1 base; junction bases not matched to a gene: 7. The germline V gene encodes CDR1 MNHNY and CDR2 SVGAGI (reference sequence). For the CDR3, the DNA is TGTGCCAGCAGCGGACAGGGCCCCGGGAACACTGAAGCTTTCTTT. Protein sequence: CASSGQGPGNTEAFF.

The chain recombines TRBV27 with TRBJ2-6, with D possibly matching TRBD1 (6 bases). Germline CDR1 and CDR2: MNHEY and SMNVEV (reference sequence). This CDR3 has 15 residues. Trimming removed 11 bases at V and 0 bases at J, with 14 bases between. The CDR3 protein is CAVARTASGANVLTF. The CDR3 coding sequence is TGTGCCGTCGCCCGGACAGCCTCTGGGGCCAACGTCCTGACTTTC.

The rearrangement uses TRBV6-2 or TRBV6-3 and TRBJ2-3; TRBD1 matches at 8 bases. Per germline, CDR1 MNHEY and CDR2 SVGEGT. This CDR3 spans 14 amino acids. The J segment lost 0 bases and the V segment lost 8 bases, leaving 4 bases of the junction unmatched. The CDR3 region is CASGDRGSTDTQYF. The CDR3 nucleotides are TGTGCCAGCGGAGACAGGGGAAGCACAGATACGCAGTATTTT.

This rearrangement joins TRBV4-1 to TRBJ2-7; tentatively, D is TRBD1 or TRBD2 (5 bases each). CDR1 is MGHRA and CDR2 is YSYEKL in the germline V gene. Between the trimmed V and J ends, which lost 4 bases and 1 base, there was a span of 17 bases. The CDR3 consists of 16 residues. CDR3 bases: TGCGCCAGCAGCCGCCCAGGGCAGGGAGTTTCCTACGAGCAGTACTTC. Its translation: CASSRPGQGVSYEQYF.

This clonotype was seen at least ten times. V usage is TRBV12-3 or TRBV12-4 and J usage is TRBJ2-7; 9 nucleotides match TRBD1. Germline trimming cut 6 bases from V and 7 bases from J; bases unmatched to any gene: 10. The CDR3 spans 14 residues. CDR3 DNA: TGTGCCAGCAGCTCCGGGACAGGGTCGAGGGAGCAGTACTTC. Its protein product is CASSSGTGSREQYF.